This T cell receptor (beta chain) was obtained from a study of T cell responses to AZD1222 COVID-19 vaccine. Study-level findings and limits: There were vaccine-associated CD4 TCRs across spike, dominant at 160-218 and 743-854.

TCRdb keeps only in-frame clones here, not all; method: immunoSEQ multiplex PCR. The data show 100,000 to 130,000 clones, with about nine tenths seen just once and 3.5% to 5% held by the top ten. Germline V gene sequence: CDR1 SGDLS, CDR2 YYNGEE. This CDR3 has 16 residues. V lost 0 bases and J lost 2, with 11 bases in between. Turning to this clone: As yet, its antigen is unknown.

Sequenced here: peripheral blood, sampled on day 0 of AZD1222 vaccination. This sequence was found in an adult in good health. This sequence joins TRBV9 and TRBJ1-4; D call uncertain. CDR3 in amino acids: CASSVDPGITNEKLFF. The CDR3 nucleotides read TGTGCCAGCAGCGTAGATCCCGGCATTACTAATGAAAAACTGTTTTTT.